Shown below are 11 T cell receptor beta chains from a single sample sequenced in a study of cytomegalovirus exposure and HLA in healthy donors. The PCR employed 60 Vbeta primers together with 13 Jbeta primers. The repertoire was sequenced with immunoSEQ multiplex PCR; TCRdb's copy has only in-frame clones and lacks some. The repertoire includes 200,000 or so clones, 85% to 90% of them detected once, and 1% to 1.5% sits in the top ten. The sample comprised PBMCs. These receptor sequences come from a man younger than 40 in good health and CMV-seronegative.

This chain links TRBV6-5 with TRBJ1-4, with D tentatively TRBD1 (6 bases). The CDR3 length is 16 residues. V lost 4 bases and J 7 bases, leaving 19 bases between the germline ends. Germline-derived CDR1 and CDR2 are MNHEY and SVGAGI. The CDR3 coding sequence is TGTGCCAGCAGTTCCGTGACCCCAGGGGCGCTTGAAAAACTGTTTTTT. Its protein product is CASSSVTPGALEKLFF.

To note about this clone: The sample carries other DNA sequences with the same CDR3. The chain employs TRBV6-5 and TRBJ1-3; TRBD1 aligns across 7 bases. Germline V CDR1 and CDR2: MNHEY, SVGAGI. Germline trimming cut 4 bases from V and 1 base from J; bases unmatched to any gene: 7. The CDR3 contains 16 residues. The CDR3 spells CASSSATGSSGNTIYF. The CDR3 region has the DNA TGTGCCAGCAGTTCGGCGACAGGGTCTTCTGGAAACACCATATATTTT.

The chain couples TRBV19 to TRBJ2-5, with 7 bases that match TRBD2. The V and J ends lost 3 bases and 1 base, in that order; junction bases with no gene match: 11. Germline V gene sequence: CDR1 LNHDA, CDR2 SQIVND (reference sequence). The CDR3 totals 17 residues. The CDR3 DNA reads as TGTGCCAGTAGTATTCGGGTGAGCGGGGCCCTCCAAGAGACCCAGTACTTC. Translation: CASSIRVSGALQETQYF.

The V and J genes are TRBV7-9 and TRBJ2-7; 7 nucleotides line up with TRBD1. After removal of 6 bases from V and 3 bases from J, the junction contained 5 bases not matched to a gene. Germline V CDR1 and CDR2: SEHNR, FQNEAQ (reference sequence). This CDR3 comprises 13 residues. This chain's CDR3 is CASRGQENYEQYF. CDR3 nucleotides: TGTGCCAGCAGAGGACAGGAGAACTACGAGCAGTACTTC.

J is TRBJ1-4 and V is TRBV4-2, with D uncertain. The germline CDR1 and CDR2 sequences are LGHNA and YNFKEQ. CDR3 length: 13 amino acids. The V end was cut by 4 bases, the J end by 8 bases, with 11 bases between. CDR3 nucleotide sequence: TGTGCCAGCAGCCCCACTGATTGGGAAAAACTGTTTTTT. Translation: CASSPTDWEKLFF.

CDR3 nucleotides: TGTGCCAGCAGCTTGGCTAGCGGGAGAGACGAGCAGTACTTC. It yields the protein CASSLASGRDEQYF. The chain is built from TRBV5-6 and TRBJ2-7; 10 nucleotides line up with TRBD2. CDR3 length: 14 residues. Losses at the gene ends were 0 bases for V and 5 bases for J; bases not matched to a gene: 2. Per the germline V gene, CDR1 is SGHDT and CDR2 is YYEEEE.

The chain recombines TRBV7-9 with TRBJ2-2; 9 bases map to TRBD1. Losses at the gene ends were 3 bases for V and 6 bases for J; bases not matched to a gene: 5. CDR3 size: 15 residues. Germline CDR1 and CDR2: SEHNR and FQNEAQ (reference sequence). The chain's CDR3 is CASSFGDRDSGELFF. Written as DNA, the CDR3 is TGTGCCAGCAGCTTTGGGGACAGGGATTCCGGGGAGCTGTTTTTT.

The chain is built from TRBV6-4 and TRBJ1-2; D may be TRBD1 (5 bases). The CDR3 extends over 12 amino acids. Germline V gene data show CDR1 as MRHNA and CDR2 as SNTAGT. The V end was cut by 10 bases, the J end by 4 bases, with 13 bases between. CDR3 DNA sequence: TGTGCCACCCGCGGAGGGGCCTATGGCTACACCTTC. This sequence encodes CATRGGAYGYTF.

The chain is built from TRBV5-5 and TRBJ2-1; 7 bases map to TRBD1. The CDR3 totals 14 residues. Germline assignment: CDR1 SGHKS and CDR2 YYEKEE (reference sequence). Trimming at V came to 0 bases and at J to 6 bases, leaving 3 bases not matched to a gene. CDR3 region: CASSLEYRGNEQFF. CDR3 sequence (DNA): TGTGCCAGCAGCTTGGAGTACAGGGGCAATGAGCAGTTCTTC.

The V gene is TRBV6-5, the J gene TRBJ2-3, with 7 bases that match TRBD2. J gave up 3 bases and V 2 bases, and 8 bases lay outside the gene matches. The CDR3 contains 16 residues. Germline CDR1 reads MNHEY; CDR2 reads SVGAGI. CDR3 loop: CASSYNAGAGTDTQYF. DNA for the CDR3: TGTGCCAGCAGTTACAATGCGGGAGCTGGGACAGATACGCAGTATTTT.

The rearrangement uses TRBV7-9 and TRBJ1-1; D unclear. The V and J ends lost 1 base and 1 base respectively, with 7 bases between them. The CDR3 length is 14 residues. The germline gives CDR1 SEHNR, CDR2 FQNEAQ (reference sequence). The CDR3 DNA reads TGTGCCAGCAGCTTAGGGACTTGGAACACTGAAGCTTTCTTT. Its translation is CASSLGTWNTEAFF.